Sequencing of this TCR beta chain was carried out in a study of blood T cell repertoires in COVID-19. As for the study in general: Spain, Italy and the United States supplied samples that represented acute and convalescent COVID-19.

Measured with immunoSEQ multiplex PCR; TCRdb has only the in-frame clones, and not every one. The sample has 250,000 to 350,000 clones, 86% seen once. V gave up 6 bases and J gave up 2 bases; unmatched junction bases: 3. CDR3 length equals 13 residues. CDR1 MGHDK and CDR2 SYGVNS come from the germline V gene. The specimen sequenced was peripheral blood. This sequence was found in a woman in her 70s with COVID-19, enrolled during active disease. V gene TRBV25-1 combines with J gene TRBJ2-7, with 8 bases identical to TRBD1. This chain's CDR3 is CASRGTGTYEQYF. Here the CDR3 DNA reads TGTGCCAGCAGGGGGACAGGCACCTACGAGCAGTACTTC.